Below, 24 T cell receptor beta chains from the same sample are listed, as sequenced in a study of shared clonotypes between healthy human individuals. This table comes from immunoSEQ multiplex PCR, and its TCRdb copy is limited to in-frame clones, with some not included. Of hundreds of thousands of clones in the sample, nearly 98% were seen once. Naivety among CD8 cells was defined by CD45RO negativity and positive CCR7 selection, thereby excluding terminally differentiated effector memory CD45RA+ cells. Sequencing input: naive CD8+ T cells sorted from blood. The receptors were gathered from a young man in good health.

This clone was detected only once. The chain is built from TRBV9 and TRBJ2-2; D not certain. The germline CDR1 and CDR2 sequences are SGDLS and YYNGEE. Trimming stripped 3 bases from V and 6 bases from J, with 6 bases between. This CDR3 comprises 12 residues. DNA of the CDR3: TGTGCCAGCAGCGCCGGAGCCGGGGAGCTGTTTTTT. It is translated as CASSAGAGELFF.

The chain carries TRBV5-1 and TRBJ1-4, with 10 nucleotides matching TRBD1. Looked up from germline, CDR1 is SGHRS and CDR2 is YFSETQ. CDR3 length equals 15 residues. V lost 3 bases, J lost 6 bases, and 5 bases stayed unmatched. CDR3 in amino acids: CASSSGDRGDEKLFF. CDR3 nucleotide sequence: TGCGCCAGCAGCTCAGGGGACAGGGGCGATGAAAAACTGTTTTTT.

CDR3 protein: CAIRGGPGYTF. The CDR3 nucleotides are TGTGCCATTCGAGGGGGGCCTGGCTACACCTTC. The rearrangement joins TRBV19 to TRBJ1-2, with TRBD1 as a possible D gene (6 bases). The CDR3 covers 11 residues. CDR1 LNHDA and CDR2 SQIVND come from the germline V gene (reference sequence). Trimming stripped 10 bases from V and 7 bases from J, with 13 bases between.

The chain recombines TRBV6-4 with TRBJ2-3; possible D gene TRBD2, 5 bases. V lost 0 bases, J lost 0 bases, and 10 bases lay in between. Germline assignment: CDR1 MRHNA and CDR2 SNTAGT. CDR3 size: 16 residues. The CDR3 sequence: CASSDSWESSTDTQYF. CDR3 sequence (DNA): TGTGCCAGCAGTGACTCGTGGGAGAGTAGCACAGATACGCAGTATTTT.

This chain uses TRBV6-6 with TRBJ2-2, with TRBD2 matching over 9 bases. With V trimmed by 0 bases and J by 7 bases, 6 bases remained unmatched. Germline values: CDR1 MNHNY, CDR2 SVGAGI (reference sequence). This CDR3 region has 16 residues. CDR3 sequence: CASSYSREGQDGELFF. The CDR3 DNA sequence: TGTGCCAGCAGTTACTCGCGGGAGGGCCAAGACGGGGAGCTGTTTTTT.

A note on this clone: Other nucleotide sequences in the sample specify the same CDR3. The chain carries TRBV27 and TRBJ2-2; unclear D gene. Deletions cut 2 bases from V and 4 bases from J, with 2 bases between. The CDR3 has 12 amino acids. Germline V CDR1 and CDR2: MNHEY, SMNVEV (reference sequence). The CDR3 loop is CASSLVTGELFF. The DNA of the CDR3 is TGTGCCAGCAGTTTAGTCACCGGGGAGCTGTTTTTT.

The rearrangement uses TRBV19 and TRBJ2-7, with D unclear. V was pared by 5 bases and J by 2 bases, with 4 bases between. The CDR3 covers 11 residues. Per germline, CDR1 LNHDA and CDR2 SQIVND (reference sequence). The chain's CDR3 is CASSYAYEQYF. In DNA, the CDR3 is TGTGCCAGTAGTTACGCCTACGAGCAGTACTTC.

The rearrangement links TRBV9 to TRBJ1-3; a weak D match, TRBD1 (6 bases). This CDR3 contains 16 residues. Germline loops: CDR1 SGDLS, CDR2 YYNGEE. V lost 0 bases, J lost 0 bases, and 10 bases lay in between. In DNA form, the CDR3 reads TGTGCCAGCAGCGTAGGGGGGCCCCTCTCTGGAAACACCATATATTTT. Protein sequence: CASSVGGPLSGNTIYF.

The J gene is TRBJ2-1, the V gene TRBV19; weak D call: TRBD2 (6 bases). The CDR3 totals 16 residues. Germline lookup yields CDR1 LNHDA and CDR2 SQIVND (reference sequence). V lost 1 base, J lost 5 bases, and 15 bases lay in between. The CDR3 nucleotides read TGTGCCAGTAGTATAGGTGGCGGGACCGGGAACAATGAGCAGTTCTTC. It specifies CASSIGGGTGNNEQFF.

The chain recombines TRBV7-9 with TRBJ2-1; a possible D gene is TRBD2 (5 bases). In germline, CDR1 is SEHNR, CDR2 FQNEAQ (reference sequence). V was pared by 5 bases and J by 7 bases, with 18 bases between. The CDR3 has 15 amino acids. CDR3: CASSPYPNRRNEQFF. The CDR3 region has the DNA TGTGCCAGCAGCCCATACCCCAATAGGAGGAATGAGCAGTTCTTC.

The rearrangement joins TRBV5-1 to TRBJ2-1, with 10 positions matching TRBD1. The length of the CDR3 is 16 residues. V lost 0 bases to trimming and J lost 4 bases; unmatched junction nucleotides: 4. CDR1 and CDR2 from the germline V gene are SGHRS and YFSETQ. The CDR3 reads CASSLGGQGVYNEQFF. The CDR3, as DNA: TGCGCCAGCAGCTTGGGCGGACAGGGGGTTTACAATGAGCAGTTCTTC.

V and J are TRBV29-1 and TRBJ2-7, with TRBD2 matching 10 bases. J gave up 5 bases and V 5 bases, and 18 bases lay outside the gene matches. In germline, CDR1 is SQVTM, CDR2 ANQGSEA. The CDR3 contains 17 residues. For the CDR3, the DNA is TGCAGCGTTTCAATACCGGGACTAGCGTTCTCGAAGCACGAGCAGTACTTC. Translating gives CSVSIPGLAFSKHEQYF.

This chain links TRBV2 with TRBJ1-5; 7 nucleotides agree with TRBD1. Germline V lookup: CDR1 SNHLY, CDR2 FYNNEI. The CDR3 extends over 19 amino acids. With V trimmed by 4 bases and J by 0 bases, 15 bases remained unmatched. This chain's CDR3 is CASSVGLSGTEDSNQPQHF. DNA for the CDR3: TGTGCCAGCAGTGTCGGGCTCTCCGGGACAGAAGATAGCAATCAGCCCCAGCATTTT.

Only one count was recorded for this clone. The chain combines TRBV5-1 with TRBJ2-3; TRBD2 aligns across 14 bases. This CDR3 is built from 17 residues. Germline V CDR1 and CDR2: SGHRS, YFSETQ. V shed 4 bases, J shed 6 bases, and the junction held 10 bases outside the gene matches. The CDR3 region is CASSGQTSGRAVDTQYF. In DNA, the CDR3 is TGCGCCAGCAGCGGACAGACTAGCGGGAGGGCCGTCGATACGCAGTATTTT.

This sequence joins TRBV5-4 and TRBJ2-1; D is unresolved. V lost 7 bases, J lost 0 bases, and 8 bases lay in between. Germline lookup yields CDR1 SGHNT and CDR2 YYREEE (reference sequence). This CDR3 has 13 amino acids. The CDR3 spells CASRGSSYNEQFF. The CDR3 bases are TGTGCCAGCCGAGGAAGCTCCTACAATGAGCAGTTCTTC.

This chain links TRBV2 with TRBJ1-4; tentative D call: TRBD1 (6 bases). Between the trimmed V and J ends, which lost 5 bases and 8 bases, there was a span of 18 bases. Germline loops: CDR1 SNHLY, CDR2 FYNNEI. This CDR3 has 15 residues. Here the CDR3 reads CASSPSTGTGEKLFF. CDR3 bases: TGTGCCAGCAGTCCATCGACAGGAACAGGCGAAAAACTGTTTTTT.

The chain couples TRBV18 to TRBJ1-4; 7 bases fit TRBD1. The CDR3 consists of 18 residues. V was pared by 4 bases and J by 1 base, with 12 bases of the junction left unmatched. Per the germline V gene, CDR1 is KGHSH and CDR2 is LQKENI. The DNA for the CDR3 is TGTGCCAGCTCACTGTCGTTTGGGACAGCCGTAACTAATGAAAAACTGTTTTTT. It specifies CASSLSFGTAVTNEKLFF.

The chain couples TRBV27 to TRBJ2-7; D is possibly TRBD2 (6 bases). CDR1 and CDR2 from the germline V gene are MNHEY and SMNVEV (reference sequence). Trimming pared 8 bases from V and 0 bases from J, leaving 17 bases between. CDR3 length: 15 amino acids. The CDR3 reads CASRGRTLSSYEQYF. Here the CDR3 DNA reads TGTGCCAGCCGGGGGAGGACGTTGAGCTCCTACGAGCAGTACTTC.

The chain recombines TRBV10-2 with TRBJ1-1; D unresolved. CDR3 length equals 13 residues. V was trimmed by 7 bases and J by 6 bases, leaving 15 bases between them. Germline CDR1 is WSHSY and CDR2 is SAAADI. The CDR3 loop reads CASKAHGLAEAFF. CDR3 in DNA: TGCGCCAGCAAGGCCCACGGTTTAGCTGAAGCTTTCTTT.

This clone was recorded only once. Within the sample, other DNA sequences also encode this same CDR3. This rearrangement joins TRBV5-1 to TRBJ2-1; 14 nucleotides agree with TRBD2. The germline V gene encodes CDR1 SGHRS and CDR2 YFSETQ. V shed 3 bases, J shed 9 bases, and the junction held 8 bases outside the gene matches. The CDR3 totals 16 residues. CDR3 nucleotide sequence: TGCGCCAGCAGCTCGGAAGGACTAGCGGGAGGCATTGAGCAGTTCTTC. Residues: CASSSEGLAGGIEQFF.

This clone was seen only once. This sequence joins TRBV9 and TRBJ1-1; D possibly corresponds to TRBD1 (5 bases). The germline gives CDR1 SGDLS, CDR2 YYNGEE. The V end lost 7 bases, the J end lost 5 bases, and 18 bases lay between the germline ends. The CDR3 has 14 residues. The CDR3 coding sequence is TGTGCCAGCTGCTGTGGGCAGGGAGGTACTGAAGCTTTCTTT. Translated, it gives CASCCGQGGTEAFF.

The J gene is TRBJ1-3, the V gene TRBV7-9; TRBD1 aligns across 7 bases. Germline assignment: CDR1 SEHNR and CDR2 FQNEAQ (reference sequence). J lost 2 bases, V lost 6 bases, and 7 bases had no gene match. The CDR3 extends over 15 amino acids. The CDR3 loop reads CASRSTGAPGNTIYF. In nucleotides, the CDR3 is TGTGCCAGCAGATCTACAGGGGCTCCTGGAAACACCATATATTTT.

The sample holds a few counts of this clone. CDR3 DNA sequence: TGTGCCAGCAGCTCCTATGACGCGAACACCGGGGAGCTGTTTTTT. It encodes CASSSYDANTGELFF. The rearrangement uses TRBV11-3 and TRBJ2-2; D call uncertain. Germline CDR1 is SGHNT and CDR2 is YENEEA. V lost 4 bases and J lost 0, with 9 bases in between. This CDR3 spans 15 amino acids.

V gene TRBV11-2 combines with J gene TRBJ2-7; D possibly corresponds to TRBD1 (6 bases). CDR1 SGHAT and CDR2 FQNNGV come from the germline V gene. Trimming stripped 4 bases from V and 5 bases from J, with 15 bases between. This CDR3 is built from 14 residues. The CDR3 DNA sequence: TGTGCCAGCAGCTCATGGACCCAGGGGAACGAGCAGTACTTC. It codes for CASSSWTQGNEQYF. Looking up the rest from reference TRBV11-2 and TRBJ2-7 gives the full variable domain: EAGVAQSPRYKIIEKRQSVAFWCNPISGHATLYWYQQILGQGPKLLIQFQNNGVVDDSQLPKDRFSAERLKGVDSTLKIQPAKLEDSAVYLCASSSWTQGNEQYFGPGTRLTVT.